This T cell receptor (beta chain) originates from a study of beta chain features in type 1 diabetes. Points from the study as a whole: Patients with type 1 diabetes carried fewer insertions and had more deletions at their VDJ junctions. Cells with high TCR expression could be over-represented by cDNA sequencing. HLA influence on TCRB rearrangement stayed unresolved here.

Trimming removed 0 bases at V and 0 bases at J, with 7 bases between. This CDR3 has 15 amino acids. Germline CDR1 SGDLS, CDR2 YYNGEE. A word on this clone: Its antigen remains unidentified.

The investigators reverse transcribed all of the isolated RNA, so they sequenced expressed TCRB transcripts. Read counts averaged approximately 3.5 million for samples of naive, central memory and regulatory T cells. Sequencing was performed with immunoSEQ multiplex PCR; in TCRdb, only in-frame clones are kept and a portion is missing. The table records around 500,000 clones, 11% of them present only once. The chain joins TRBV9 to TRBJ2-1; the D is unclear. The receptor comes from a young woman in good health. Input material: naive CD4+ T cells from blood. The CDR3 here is CASSVVPSSYNEQFF. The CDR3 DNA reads TGTGCCAGCAGCGTAGTTCCTAGCTCCTACAATGAGCAGTTCTTC.